The T cell receptor beta chain described here comes from a study of shared clonotypes between healthy human individuals. To note about this clone: Its antigen is undetermined.

Germline V lookup: CDR1 WNHNN, CDR2 SYGVQD (reference sequence). CDR3 length: 12 amino acids. The V gene end was trimmed by 6 bases and the J gene end by 6 bases; junction bases not matched to a gene: 1. Clones were sequenced by immunoSEQ multiplex PCR, and TCRdb holds only the in-frame ones, with some missing. The repertoire has about 1.5 million clones, approximately 96% of them found once; the top ten carry approximately 1.2%. General study results and limits: Large sequencing depth failed to make sorted-subset sequencing complete, rarefaction showed.

The TCR sequence derives from a man younger than 45 in good health. This rearrangement joins TRBV10-1 to TRBJ2-1, with 8 bases identical to TRBD2. Sequencing used naive CD4+ T cells sorted from blood. Subset defined: CD45RA+ positively selected. The CDR3 nucleotides are TGCGCCAGCAGCCGGGGGGGCAATGAGCAGTTCTTC. It yields the protein CASSRGGNEQFF.